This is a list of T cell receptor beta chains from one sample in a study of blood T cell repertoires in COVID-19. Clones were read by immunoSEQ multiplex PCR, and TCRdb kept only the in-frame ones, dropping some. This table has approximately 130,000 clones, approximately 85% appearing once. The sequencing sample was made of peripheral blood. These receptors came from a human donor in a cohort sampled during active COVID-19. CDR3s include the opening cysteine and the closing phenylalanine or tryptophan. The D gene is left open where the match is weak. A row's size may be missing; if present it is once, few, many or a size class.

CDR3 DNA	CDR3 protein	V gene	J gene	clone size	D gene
TGTGCCAGCAGTAAGCCGGGACAGGGGGCAGGTCAGCCCCAGCATTTT	CASSKPGQGAGQPQHF	TRBV27	TRBJ1-5	NA	TRBD1
TGTGCCAGCAGCGACGCCCTCAGCGGACGCACAGATACGCAGTATTTT	CASSDALSGRTDTQYF	TRBV9	TRBJ2-3	NA	NA
TGTGCCAGCAGCTGGGGACTAGCGGGGGCTGGCCTTAGCACAGATACGCAGTATTTT	CASSWGLAGAGLSTDTQYF	TRBV7-9	TRBJ2-3	NA	TRBD2
TGTGCCTCCCAAGGGACAGGGAGGTATGGCTACACCTTC	CASQGTGRYGYTF	TRBV12-3/TRBV12-4	TRBJ1-2	NA	TRBD1
TGCGCCAGCAGCCAGTACAGATTCCTTGGCTACACCTTC	CASSQYRFLGYTF	TRBV4-3	TRBJ1-2	NA	NA
TGTGCCAGCAGCTTAACAGGGAACACTGAAGCTTTCTTT	CASSLTGNTEAFF	TRBV7-2	TRBJ1-1	NA	NA
TGTGCCAGCAGCTGGACAGGGGGAAGCACAGATACGCAGTATTTT	CASSWTGGSTDTQYF	TRBV27	TRBJ2-3	NA	TRBD1
TGTGCCGTTCCGGGACTAGCGGGAGTCCCCACCGGGGAGCTGTTTTTT	CAVPGLAGVPTGELFF	TRBV6-6	TRBJ2-2	NA	TRBD2
TGCGCCAGCAGCCAAGAAAGGGGGACGGAAGGCTACACCTTC	CASSQERGTEGYTF	TRBV4-3	TRBJ1-2	NA	NA
TGTGCCACCAGTGGTCTAGGGAACACCGGGGAGCTGTTTTTT	CATSGLGNTGELFF	TRBV24-1	TRBJ2-2	few	NA
TGTGCTAGTGGTTTGACAGATTCACCCCTCCACTTT	CASGLTDSPLHF	TRBV12-5	TRBJ1-6	NA	NA
TGTGCCAGCAGCGGGACTCTTACCGGGGAGCTGTTTTTT	CASSGTLTGELFF	TRBV9	TRBJ2-2	NA	NA
TGTGCCTGGACCGCAACACGGAGGCGACAAACCTATGGCTACACCTTC	CAWTATRRRQTYGYTF	TRBV30	TRBJ1-2	NA	NA
TGTGCCACCAGCAGAGCAGAGGGCGGGGGCACAGATACGCAGTATTTT	CATSRAEGGGTDTQYF	TRBV15	TRBJ2-3	NA	NA
TGTGCCAGCAGTGAAGGGGGACGGGAGGAAAAACTGTTTTTT	CASSEGGREEKLFF	TRBV25-1	TRBJ1-4	NA	NA
TGTGCCAGCAGTTACTCCGGCGGGGGACTTGTTGATGGCTACACCTTC	CASSYSGGGLVDGYTF	TRBV6-2/TRBV6-3	TRBJ1-2	NA	NA
TGTGCCAGCAGTTACGGGGGCCCGAATCAGCCCCAGCATTTT	CASSYGGPNQPQHF	TRBV6-5	TRBJ1-5	NA	NA
TGCGCCAGCAGCCACTTCGCGCCTAGCGGGAAAGGGTCCTACAATGAGCAGTTCTTC	CASSHFAPSGKGSYNEQFF	TRBV4-3	TRBJ2-1	NA	TRBD2
TGTGCCAGCAGTTATCGGACTAGCGGGAGCGCAGATACGCAGTATTTT	CASSYRTSGSADTQYF	TRBV6-5	TRBJ2-3	NA	TRBD2
TGTGCCAGCAGACCGACGGGGGACACTGAAGCTTTCTTT	CASRPTGDTEAFF	TRBV6-5	TRBJ1-1	NA	NA
TGTGCCAGCAGTGGTCTGGGTGGGAGTAACACAGATACGCAGTATTTT	CASSGLGGSNTDTQYF	TRBV2	TRBJ2-3	NA	NA
TGTGCCAGTAGTACCAGAGGGCCAGATACGCAGTATTTT	CASSTRGPDTQYF	TRBV19	TRBJ2-3	few	NA
TGTGCCATTACGGACAGGGCTTCTTATGGCTACACCTTC	CAITDRASYGYTF	TRBV10-3	TRBJ1-2	NA	TRBD1
TGTGCCAGCAGGTCACAATCGAACTACAATGAGCAGTTCTTC	CASRSQSNYNEQFF	TRBV11-3	TRBJ2-1	NA	NA
TGTGCCAGCAGCTTAGCTGACCCGGACGGGACAAGCTCCTACAATGAGCAGTTCTTC	CASSLADPDGTSSYNEQFF	TRBV11-3	TRBJ2-1	NA	NA
TGCAGCGTTGTGAGAGGTGGTGAACAGGCTGAAGCTTTCTTT	CSVVRGGEQAEAFF	TRBV29-1	TRBJ1-1	NA	NA
TGTGCCAGCAGTGAAGCGGAGCGGATGAACACTGAAGCTTTCTTT	CASSEAERMNTEAFF	TRBV2	TRBJ1-1	NA	NA
TGTGCCAGCAGCCCCTGGTGGGTAGCGGGTCACACCGGGGAGCTGTTTTTT	CASSPWWVAGHTGELFF	TRBV5-6	TRBJ2-2	few	TRBD2
TGTGCCAGCAGCCCCGGGGAGGGCACTACCCAGTACTTC	CASSPGEGTTQYF	TRBV6-6	TRBJ2-5	NA	TRBD2
TGTGCCAGCAGCCGGGACAGGGCAACAGATACGCAGTATTTT	CASSRDRATDTQYF	TRBV9	TRBJ2-3	NA	TRBD1
TGTGCCAGCAGTGAAGCGACATCAAACACCGGGGAGCTGTTTTTT	CASSEATSNTGELFF	TRBV2	TRBJ2-2	NA	NA
TGTGCCAGCAGTTTCCAGGGCGACAGGCTAACTGAAGCTTTCTTT	CASSFQGDRLTEAFF	TRBV27	TRBJ1-1	NA	NA
TGTGCCAGCAGCTTGTATTATTTAGGGACAGATTATAATTCACCCCTCCACTTT	CASSLYYLGTDYNSPLHF	TRBV5-6	TRBJ1-6	NA	TRBD1
TGTGCCAGCAGTTACATAGGGGAAGGCTACACCTTC	CASSYIGEGYTF	TRBV6-2/TRBV6-3	TRBJ1-2	NA	NA
TGTGCCAGCAGCCGGACTAGCGGGGGGGCCTACGAGCAGTACTTC	CASSRTSGGAYEQYF	TRBV5-6	TRBJ2-7	NA	TRBD2